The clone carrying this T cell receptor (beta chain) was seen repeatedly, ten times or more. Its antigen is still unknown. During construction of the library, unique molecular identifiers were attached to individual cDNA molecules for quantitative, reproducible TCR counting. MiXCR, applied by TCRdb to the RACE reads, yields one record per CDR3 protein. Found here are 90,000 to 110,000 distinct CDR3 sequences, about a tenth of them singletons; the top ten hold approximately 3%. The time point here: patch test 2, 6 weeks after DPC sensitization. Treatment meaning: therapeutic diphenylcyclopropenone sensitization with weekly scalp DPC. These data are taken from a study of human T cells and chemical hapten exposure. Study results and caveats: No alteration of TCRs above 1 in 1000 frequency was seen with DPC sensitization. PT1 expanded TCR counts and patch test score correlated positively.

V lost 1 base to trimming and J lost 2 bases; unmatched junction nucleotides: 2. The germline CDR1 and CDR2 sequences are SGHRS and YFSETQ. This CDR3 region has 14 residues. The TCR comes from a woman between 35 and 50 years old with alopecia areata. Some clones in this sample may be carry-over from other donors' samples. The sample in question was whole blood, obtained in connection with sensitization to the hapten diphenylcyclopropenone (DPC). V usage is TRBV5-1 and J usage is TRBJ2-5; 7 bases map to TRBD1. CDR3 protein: CASSLRGQQETQYF. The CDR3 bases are TGCGCCAGCAGCTTGAGGGGGCAACAAGAGACCCAGTACTTC.